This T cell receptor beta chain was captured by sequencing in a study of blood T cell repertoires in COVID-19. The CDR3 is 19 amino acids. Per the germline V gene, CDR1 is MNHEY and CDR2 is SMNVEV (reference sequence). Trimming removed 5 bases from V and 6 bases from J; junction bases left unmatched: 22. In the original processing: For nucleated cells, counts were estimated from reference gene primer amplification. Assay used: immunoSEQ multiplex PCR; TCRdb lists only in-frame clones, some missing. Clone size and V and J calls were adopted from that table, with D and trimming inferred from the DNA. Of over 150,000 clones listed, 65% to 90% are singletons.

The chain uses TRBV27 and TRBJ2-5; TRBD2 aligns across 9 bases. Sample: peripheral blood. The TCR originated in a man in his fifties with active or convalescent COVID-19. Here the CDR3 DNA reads TGTGCCAGCAGTCACCTTTTTTCCTTCGGCGGGGGGGCCGGTAAGACCCAGTACTTC. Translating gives CASSHLFSFGGGAGKTQYF.